This TCR beta chain was retrieved from a study of tumor-infiltrating lymphocytes in primary liver carcinoma. The germline V and J ends were trimmed by 2 bases and 5 bases, with 16 bases remaining between them. This CDR3 is 15 amino acids long. Germline-derived CDR1 and CDR2 are SGHTS and YDEGEE. This clonotype appeared a few times. A primer in the constant region served to generate TCR beta cDNA from 450 to 600 ng of total RNA. ARM-PCR, slightly modified, supplied the TCR beta libraries through three nested multiplex PCR rounds. With TRBV1-TRBV30 forward primers and a C-beta reverse primer, the first two PCR rounds were run for approximately 10 cycles each. Each CDR3 protein is one row after TCRdb ran MiXCR on the multiplex PCR reads. The sample lists almost 200,000 distinct CDR3 sequences, about 61% seen once, with roughly 6.8% in the top ten. Unsorted whole blood yielded the blood RNA, and germline DNA was also extracted.

This TCR was recovered from a woman in her sixties with primary liver carcinoma and hepatitis B virus infection. Sample: peripheral blood. J is TRBJ2-5 and V is TRBV5-8; a weak D match, TRBD1 (5 bases). The CDR3 protein is CASSLQVPILETQYF. The CDR3 bases are TGTGCCAGCAGCTTACAGGTTCCGATCCTGGAGACCCAGTACTTC.